Below, 26 T cell receptor beta chains from the same sample are listed, as sequenced in a study of CD8+CD57+ T cells in acquired aplastic anemia (dated by TCRdb to the late 2010s). For sequencing, an Illumina HiSeq 2000 was employed. Genomic DNA served as template for TCR beta VDJ combination and CDR3 sequence profiling. TCRdb trimmed public reads at Q25 via fastp, called clones via MiXCR and kept in-frame beta chains. Every CDR3 protein is listed once, alongside the most common genes and DNA of its rows. This sample gives roughly 160,000 distinct CDR3 sequences in total; 63% of them show up just once. Roughly 44% of the sample rests with the top ten. Sequenced input: sorted CD4+, CD8+, or CD8+CD57+ T cells (not recorded which) from PBMCs. The receptors come from a human donor in good health.

The chain uses TRBV7-9 and TRBJ1-1; D possibly corresponds to TRBD1 (5 bases). Germline V gene data show CDR1 as SEHNR and CDR2 as FQNEAQ (reference sequence). The CDR3 has 14 amino acids. Trimming took off 3 bases at V and 8 bases at J, with 16 bases between the two ends. The CDR3 protein is CASSLTDWDQEAFF. As DNA, the CDR3 is TGTGCCAGCAGCTTGACGGACTGGGACCAGGAAGCTTTCTTT.

The chain employs TRBV24-1 and TRBJ2-7; no clear D gene. V was pared by 1 base and J by 1 base, with 4 bases between. Germline CDR1 KGHDR, CDR2 SFDVKD. The CDR3 totals 13 residues. CDR3 loop: CATSDFPSYEQYF. The CDR3 DNA reads as TGTGCCACCAGTGATTTCCCTTCCTACGAGCAGTACTTC.

This sequence joins TRBV20-1 and TRBJ2-3; possible D gene TRBD2, 5 bases. With 1 base removed from V and 4 bases from J, the gap between germline ends came to 12 bases. Germline V CDR1 and CDR2: DFQATT, SNEGSKA (reference sequence). CDR3 length: 14 amino acids. CDR3 nucleotide sequence: TGCAGTGCTAGAGGCGGTCTAGCAGCAGATACGCAGTATTTT. Its protein is CSARGGLAADTQYF.

The rearrangement uses TRBV9 and TRBJ2-2, with D possibly TRBD2 on 7 matching bases. Germline loops: CDR1 SGDLS, CDR2 YYNGEE. Trimming stripped 0 bases from V and 8 bases from J, with 17 bases between. The CDR3 loop spans 16 amino acids. The CDR3 sequence is CASSVARGAGTGELFF. In DNA, the CDR3 is TGTGCCAGCAGCGTAGCTCGGGGGGCCGGCACTGGGGAGCTGTTTTTT.

This clonotype showed up just a few times. V gene TRBV5-1 combines with J gene TRBJ2-5, with a possible D match to TRBD1 (5 bases). In germline, CDR1 is SGHRS, CDR2 YFSETQ. Trimming pared 4 bases from V and 4 bases from J, leaving 14 bases between. The CDR3 length is 14 residues. CDR3 in amino acids: CASSINQGRETQYF. DNA for the CDR3: TGCGCCAGCAGCATTAATCAGGGTCGAGAGACCCAGTACTTC.

The chain joins TRBV20-1 to TRBJ1-1; D remains unclear. V lost 6 bases, J lost 2 bases, and 13 bases lay in between. The CDR3 sequence is 13 residues long. Per the germline V gene, CDR1 is DFQATT and CDR2 is SNEGSKA (reference sequence). The CDR3 spells CSASLDGNTEAFF. DNA of the CDR3: TGCAGTGCGAGTCTTGACGGAAACACTGAAGCTTTCTTT.

The rearrangement uses TRBV2 and TRBJ1-4; 10 nucleotides align to TRBD1. The V segment lost 6 bases and the J segment 10 bases; nucleotides outside the gene matches: 11. Germline values: CDR1 SNHLY, CDR2 FYNNEI. The CDR3 contains 15 residues. CDR3 residues: CASSGADRGSGKLFF. The CDR3 region has the DNA TGTGCCAGCAGCGGGGCGGACAGGGGGAGTGGAAAACTGTTTTTT.

This clonotype was seen at least ten times. The V gene is TRBV19, the J gene TRBJ1-1; unclear D gene. Germline V gives CDR1 LNHDA, CDR2 SQIVND (reference sequence). The CDR3 runs to 12 residues. V lost 6 bases to trimming and J lost 1 base, with 6 bases between them. CDR3 DNA: TGTGCCAGTAGCAGTGGGAACACTGAAGCTTTCTTT. Residues: CASSSGNTEAFF.

The V gene is TRBV5-5, the J gene TRBJ2-7; tentative D call: TRBD2 (6 bases). Trimming cost V 3 bases and J 5 bases, with 12 bases left between them. This CDR3 comprises 13 residues. CDR1 is SGHKS and CDR2 is YYEKEE in the germline V gene (reference sequence). CDR3 sequence reads: CASSSNAGNEQYF. DNA of the CDR3: TGTGCCAGCAGCTCTAACGCGGGGAACGAGCAGTACTTC.

In the case of this clonotype: Likely a read error: the CDR3 ends without its conserved phenylalanine or tryptophan. The genes are TRBV5-1 and TRBJ2-7; TRBD1 aligns across 10 bases. CDR1 SGHRS and CDR2 YFSETQ come from the germline V gene. Germline trimming cut 2 bases from V and 2 bases from J; bases unmatched to any gene: 4. This CDR3 has 15 residues. The CDR3 sequence is CASSFSGTGAYEQYL. The CDR3 DNA reads TGCGCCAGCAGCTTCTCCGGGACAGGGGCCTACGAGCAGTACCTC.

This chain's CDR3 is CASSPSAGGVTGEQFF. The DNA for the CDR3 is TGTGCCAGCAGCCCCTCAGCGGGAGGGGTTACCGGGGAGCAGTTCTTC. The V and J genes are TRBV7-3 and TRBJ2-1, with 10 bases that match TRBD2. Losses at the gene ends were 5 bases for V and 10 bases for J; bases not matched to a gene: 14. CDR1 and CDR2 (germline): SGHTA, FQGTGA. This CDR3 has 16 amino acids.

Turning to this clonotype: The junction departs from the called germline gene at one end, perhaps through a read error. This chain joins TRBV7-9 and TRBJ2-1; TRBD1 agrees at 8 bases. The CDR3 runs 17 residues. Germline assignment: CDR1 SEHNR and CDR2 FQNEAQ (reference sequence). The CDR3: CASSQGIPGQAYNEQFF. The CDR3 DNA sequence: TGCGCCAGCAGCCAAGGGATCCCGGGACAGGCTTACAATGAGCAGTTCTTC.

This chain links TRBV20-1 with TRBJ2-7, with TRBD1 matching 10 bases. CDR1 is DFQATT, CDR2 SNEGSKA, per germline (reference sequence). V lost 6 bases to trimming and J lost 3 bases; unmatched junction nucleotides: 8. The CDR3 extends over 14 amino acids. The CDR3 bases are TGCAGTGCCCGGAGGGGGACAGGGGTCTACGAGCAGTACTTC. Translating gives CSARRGTGVYEQYF.

V gene TRBV29-1 combines with J gene TRBJ2-1; D possibly corresponds to TRBD1 (5 bases). Deletions cut 8 bases from V and 3 bases from J, with 17 bases between. This CDR3 spans 14 amino acids. In germline, CDR1 is SQVTM, CDR2 ANQGSEA. CDR3: CSLDPRVYYNEQFF. The DNA for the CDR3 is TGCAGCTTGGATCCCAGGGTGTACTACAATGAGCAGTTCTTC.

The chain has TRBV7-9 and TRBJ2-1, with D possibly TRBD2 on 5 matching bases. The CDR3 totals 15 residues. Germline-derived CDR1 and CDR2 are SEHNR and FQNEAQ (reference sequence). Trimming left V 4 bases short and J 5 bases short, with 15 bases between. CDR3 in DNA: TGTGCCAGCAGCTCACCGGGATCCACTAACAATGAGCAGTTCTTC. Protein sequence: CASSSPGSTNNEQFF. Full variable domain (remainder filled in from reference TRBV7-9 and TRBJ2-1): DTGVSQNPRHKITKRGQNVTFRCDPISEHNRLYWYRQTLGQGPEFLTYFQNEAQLEKSRLLSDRFSAERPKGSFSTLEIQRTEQGDSAMYLCASSSPGSTNNEQFFGPGTRLTVL.

The rearrangement uses TRBV20-1 and TRBJ2-7; tentatively, D is TRBD2 (6 bases). The CDR3 loop spans 15 amino acids. Germline V CDR1 and CDR2: DFQATT, SNEGSKA (reference sequence). V was clipped by 3 bases and J by 3 bases, with 18 bases between them. CDR3 sequence (DNA): TGCAGTGCTAGTGGGACCATTCAGGGAGGCTACGAGCAGTACTTC. Amino acid sequence: CSASGTIQGGYEQYF.

This clonotype showed up just a few times. Mismatch with germline at one junction end may stem from a read error. This rearrangement joins TRBV7-7 to TRBJ2-5, with 12 positions matching TRBD1. Per germline, CDR1 SSHAT and CDR2 FNYEAQ (reference sequence). This CDR3 contains 15 residues. The CDR3, as DNA: TGTGCTAGCAGCTTGACCGGGACAGGGGGCGAGACCCAGTACTTC. This gives the protein CASSLTGTGGETQYF.

The chain links TRBV15 to TRBJ1-4; 7 bases fit TRBD1. Trimming at V came to 3 bases and at J to 7 bases, leaving 5 bases not matched to a gene. This CDR3 region has 14 residues. Germline lookup yields CDR1 LNHNV and CDR2 YYDKDF (reference sequence). The CDR3 here is CATSRRGTVEKLFF. The CDR3 DNA reads TGTGCCACCAGCAGGCGGGGGACAGTTGAAAAACTGTTTTTT.

This chain uses TRBV7-9 with TRBJ2-7, with D perhaps matching TRBD1 (6 bases). Deletions cut 3 bases from V and 3 bases from J, with 12 bases between. The CDR3 totals 14 residues. Germline CDR1 is SEHNR and CDR2 is FQNEAQ (reference sequence). CDR3 amino acids: CASSFRTESYEQYF. In DNA form, the CDR3 reads TGTGCCAGCAGCTTTAGGACAGAAAGCTACGAGCAGTACTTC. The full variable domain, its missing parts supplied by reference TRBV7-9 and TRBJ2-7, is DTGVSQNPRHKITKRGQNVTFRCDPISEHNRLYWYRQTLGQGPEFLTYFQNEAQLEKSRLLSDRFSAERPKGSFSTLEIQRTEQGDSAMYLCASSFRTESYEQYFGPGTRLTVT.

The chain carries TRBV20-1 and TRBJ2-7, with unresolved D. The CDR3 spans 13 residues. Germline V gives CDR1 DFQATT, CDR2 SNEGSKA (reference sequence). V was cut by 1 base and J by 2 bases, with 9 bases left in between. The CDR3: CSARGVDTYEQYF. DNA of the CDR3: TGCAGTGCTAGAGGCGTAGATACCTACGAGCAGTACTTC.

The chain couples TRBV7-2 to TRBJ2-3; 16 nucleotides match TRBD2. The CDR3 covers 20 residues. Germline CDR1 and CDR2: SGHTA and FQGNSA. The trim removed 1 base at V and 4 bases at J, leaving 11 bases unmatched. In nucleotides, the CDR3 is TGTGCCAGCAGCTTAGATGGCTCGGGACTAGCGGGAGGGCCCGCAGATACGCAGTATTTT. Its protein is CASSLDGSGLAGGPADTQYF.

This clonotype was counted a few times. The chain has TRBV28 and TRBJ1-3; tentative D call: TRBD1 (6 bases). This CDR3 is 13 amino acids long. Trimming shortened V by 10 bases and J by 0 bases, and 10 bases separated the two germline ends. The germline CDR1 and CDR2 sequences are MDHEN and SYDVKM. This CDR3 is CATSDSSGNTIYF. In DNA form, the CDR3 reads TGTGCCACCTCGGACAGCTCTGGAAACACCATATATTTT.

The V gene is TRBV24-1, the J gene TRBJ2-3; D gene uncertain. There are 14 residues in the CDR3. Trimming cost V 3 bases and J 0 bases, with 6 bases left between them. Germline values: CDR1 KGHDR, CDR2 SFDVKD. CDR3 DNA: TGTGCCACCAGTGATGCCAAGAGCACAGATACGCAGTATTTT. It codes for CATSDAKSTDTQYF.

CDR3 loop: CASSLWTSGEQYF. Here the CDR3 DNA reads TGTGCCAGCAGCCTCTGGACTAGCGGCGAGCAGTACTTC. The chain uses TRBV11-1 and TRBJ2-7; 10 bases are shared with TRBD2. Germline CDR1 is SGHAT and CDR2 is FQDESV (reference sequence). V trimming: 5 bases; J trimming: 6 bases; junction bases outside the gene matches: 4. This CDR3 region has 13 residues.

The genes are TRBV2 and TRBJ2-5, with D unclear. Germline CDR1 reads SNHLY; CDR2 reads FYNNEI. The CDR3 consists of 11 residues. V was shortened by 6 bases and J by 3 bases, with 5 bases between the two germline ends. CDR3 residues: CASRWEETQYF. CDR3 bases: TGTGCCAGCAGATGGGAAGAGACCCAGTACTTC.

This chain uses TRBV2 with TRBJ2-5, with 7 bases lining up with TRBD1. The CDR3 spans 14 residues. The germline CDR1 and CDR2 sequences are SNHLY and FYNNEI. V gave up 6 bases and J gave up 2 bases; unmatched junction bases: 6. The CDR3 nucleotides are TGTGCCAGCAGCGGCTGGACAGGACAAGAGACCCAGTACTTC. Amino acids: CASSGWTGQETQYF.